This T cell receptor (beta chain) comes out of a study of identifying expanded T cells in peripheral blood. Whole-study results and caveats: Across healthy donors, higher total template counts meant significantly greater roughly two-week count variance. About 1.3 clones differed between technical replicates, versus about 16 and 19 over time.

With 3 bases removed from V and 4 bases from J, the gap between germline ends came to 8 bases. The CDR3 has 13 residues. The V gene's germline CDR1 is SNHLY and CDR2 FYNNEI. Sequencing was performed with immunoSEQ multiplex PCR; in TCRdb, only in-frame clones are kept and a portion is missing. The sample shows around 120,000 clones, approximately 90% of them seen only once. As to this clone: Its antigen is still unknown.

No infections or other immune events were documented during collection. The sequenced sample consisted of blood. The receptor comes from a person between 18 and 70 years old in good health. The V call is TRBV2, the J call TRBJ2-3; D unclear. The CDR3 DNA follows: TGTGCCAGCAGTGAGTCCAGACCAGATACGCAGTATTTT. Translated, it gives CASSESRPDTQYF.